These T cell receptor beta chains were read from a single sample in a study of blood T cell repertoires in COVID-19. Only in-frame clones appear in the TCRdb table, and some are missing; sequencing was by immunoSEQ multiplex PCR. Among about 140,000 clones, about 87% were seen once, and the ten largest hold 2.5%. The sequenced material came from peripheral blood. The source of these receptors is a human donor with COVID-19, enrolled during active disease. The donor label of this sample is uncertain. The CDR3 runs from the conserved cysteine through the conserved F or W. D genes are given only for firm matches. Only some rows state a clone size, as once, few, many or a class for expanded clones.

J gene	clone size	D gene	V gene	CDR3 protein	CDR3 DNA
TRBJ2-3	-	TRBD1	TRBV6-5	CATKGQYTDTQYF	TGTGCCACCAAGGGACAGTACACAGATACGCAGTATTTT
TRBJ2-3	-	-	TRBV12-3/TRBV12-4	CASRRTGTDTQYF	TGTGCCAGCAGAAGGACAGGCACAGATACGCAGTATTTT
TRBJ2-1	-	TRBD1	TRBV5-1	CASSSGQDEQFF	TGCGCCAGCAGCTCGGGACAGGATGAGCAGTTCTTC
TRBJ2-5	-	-	TRBV11-2	CASSFALDSLAMETQYF	TGTGCCAGCAGCTTTGCCCTGGACTCCTTGGCTATGGAGACCCAGTACTTC
TRBJ1-1	-	-	TRBV25-1	CASTPLNRSNTEAFF	TGTGCCAGCACCCCCTTAAACAGGTCGAACACTGAAGCTTTCTTT
TRBJ2-5	-	TRBD2	TRBV9	CASSVGASGETQYF	TGTGCCAGCAGCGTAGGGGCTAGCGGTGAGACCCAGTACTTC
TRBJ2-5	-	TRBD1	TRBV7-2	CASSFGDRGGRETQYF	TGTGCCAGCAGCTTTGGGGACAGGGGTGGTAGAGAGACCCAGTACTTC
TRBJ1-4	-	-	TRBV7-9	CASSSDRPTNEKLFF	TGTGCCAGCAGCTCGGACAGACCAACTAATGAAAAACTGTTTTTT
TRBJ2-2	-	-	TRBV19	CASSMVSAANTGELFF	TGTGCCAGTAGTATGGTGTCAGCGGCGAACACCGGGGAGCTGTTTTTT
TRBJ1-5	-	TRBD1	TRBV28	CASSSPRTGPNQPQHF	TGTGCCAGCAGTTCCCCCCGGACAGGGCCCAATCAGCCCCAGCATTTT
TRBJ1-2	-	TRBD1	TRBV4-1	CASSPWDSRLRINYGYTF	TGCGCCAGCAGCCCCTGGGACAGCCGATTGCGAATTAACTATGGCTACACCTTC
TRBJ2-4	-	TRBD1	TRBV5-4	CASSIDRDIQYF	TGTGCCAGCAGCATCGACAGGGACATTCAGTACTTC
TRBJ2-7	-	-	TRBV10-2	CASSPTGADEQYF	TGCGCCAGCAGTCCCACCGGAGCCGACGAGCAGTACTTC
TRBJ2-5	-	TRBD1	TRBV7-3	CASSLGTGGISQETQYF	TGTGCCAGCAGCTTAGGAACAGGGGGCATTTCACAAGAGACCCAGTACTTC
TRBJ1-5	-	TRBD1	TRBV11-3	CASSLEQGASNQPQHF	TGTGCCAGCAGCTTAGAACAGGGGGCAAGCAATCAGCCCCAGCATTTT
TRBJ1-4	-	-	TRBV4-1	CASSRLKDSAPTNEKLFF	TGCGCCAGCAGCCGCCTGAAGGACAGTGCTCCAACTAATGAAAAACTGTTTTTT
TRBJ1-5	-	-	TRBV21-1	CASKSYQPQHF	TGTGCCAGCAAAAGCTATCAGCCCCAGCATTTT
TRBJ2-7	-	TRBD1	TRBV5-6	CASSLGGQFYEQYF	TGTGCCAGCAGCTTGGGGGGACAGTTCTACGAGCAGTACTTC
TRBJ2-7	-	TRBD1	TRBV25-1	CASAGTGGLYHEQYF	TGTGCCAGTGCCGGGACAGGGGGTTTATACCACGAGCAGTACTTC
TRBJ2-5	once	TRBD1	TRBV6-5	CASSYGRGIGETQYF	TGTGCCAGCAGTTACGGCAGGGGGATAGGGGAGACCCAGTACTTC
TRBJ2-3	once	-	TRBV27	CASSLSSNGADTQYF	TGTGCCAGCAGTTTATCATCTAACGGAGCAGATACGCAGTATTTT
TRBJ2-5	-	-	TRBV7-9	CASSRRGGAATRETQYF	TGTGCCAGCAGCCGGCGAGGAGGGGCAGCCACCAGGGAGACCCAGTACTTC
TRBJ1-1	-	-	TRBV9	CASSVYGGRDGDTEAFF	TGTGCCAGCAGCGTTTACGGGGGGCGCGATGGGGACACTGAAGCTTTCTTT
TRBJ1-2	few	-	TRBV19	CASTFGDTSSFGYTF	TGTGCCAGTACATTTGGGGACACATCCTCCTTTGGCTACACCTTC
TRBJ1-1	-	TRBD1	TRBV2	CASTRTGANTEAFF	TGTGCCAGCACAAGGACAGGGGCCAACACTGAAGCTTTCTTT
TRBJ2-3	-	TRBD1	TRBV11-2	CASSQRDRGRPTDTQYF	TGTGCCAGCAGCCAAAGGGACAGGGGGAGGCCCACAGATACGCAGTATTTT
TRBJ2-1	-	TRBD2	TRBV6-2/TRBV6-3	CASSYSGLAGVYNEQFF	TGTGCCAGCAGTTACTCGGGGCTAGCGGGAGTCTACAATGAGCAGTTCTTC
TRBJ1-1	-	-	TRBV6-5	CASSYSAVEATEAFF	TGTGCCAGCAGTTACTCGGCGGTTGAGGCGACTGAAGCTTTCTTT
TRBJ1-6	few	TRBD1	TRBV11-2	CASSVPTGGSSPLHF	TGTGCCAGCAGCGTCCCTACAGGGGGCAGTTCACCCCTCCACTTT
TRBJ2-7	-	TRBD1	TRBV4-1	CASSQVTGGGYEQYF	TGCGCCAGCAGCCAAGTCACAGGGGGCGGCTACGAGCAGTACTTC
TRBJ2-2	-	-	TRBV11-3	CASSFSGANTGELFF	TGTGCCAGCAGCTTCTCAGGGGCCAACACCGGGGAGCTGTTTTTT
TRBJ1-2	-	-	TRBV10-3	CAISPRPDSYGYTF	TGTGCCATCAGTCCCCGACCTGACAGCTATGGCTACACCTTC
TRBJ2-3	-	TRBD2	TRBV6-1	CASSDEAGGYTDTQYF	TGTGCCAGCAGTGACGAGGCGGGGGGGTATACAGATACGCAGTATTTT
TRBJ1-1	-	TRBD1	TRBV12-3/TRBV12-4	CASSPTGAAEAFF	TGTGCCAGCAGTCCAACAGGGGCGGCTGAAGCTTTCTTT
TRBJ2-2	-	TRBD2	TRBV4-1	CASSQGLAGKNTGELFF	TGCGCCAGCAGCCAAGGCTTAGCGGGAAAGAACACCGGGGAGCTGTTTTTT
TRBJ1-1	-	-	TRBV11-3	CASSGSSDTEAFF	TGTGCCAGCAGCGGGAGTTCGGACACTGAAGCTTTCTTT
TRBJ2-1	-	TRBD2	TRBV11-3	CASSLIGGGGRYNEQFF	TGTGCCAGCAGCTTAATCGGCGGCGGGGGGCGATACAATGAGCAGTTCTTC
TRBJ1-5	-	-	TRBV6-1	CASSEGRGAQPQHF	TGTGCCAGCAGTGAAGGTAGGGGCGCTCAGCCCCAGCATTTT
TRBJ2-7	-	-	TRBV3-1/TRBV3-2	CASSPPGGDPYEQYF	TGTGCCAGCAGCCCCCCCGGCGGGGACCCCTACGAGCAGTACTTC
TRBJ2-7	-	-	TRBV21-1	CASSSRPYSSYEQYF	TGTGCCAGCAGCAGCCGTCCCTACAGCTCCTACGAGCAGTACTTC
TRBJ1-1	-	-	TRBV7-9	CASSSSVRGTEAFF	TGTGCCAGCAGCTCCTCGGTTAGGGGCACTGAAGCTTTCTTT
TRBJ2-7	-	-	TRBV3-1/TRBV3-2	CASSQSSGLGSYEQYF	TGTGCCAGCAGCCAATCGAGCGGTCTTGGTTCCTACGAGCAGTACTTC
TRBJ2-7	-	TRBD2	TRBV10-3	CAIRSSGTANYEQYF	TGTGCCATCAGGTCAAGCGGGACTGCTAACTACGAGCAGTACTTC